This T cell receptor beta chain emerged from a study of CD8+ T cells in alopecia areata (dated by TCRdb to the late 2010s). For context, the study as a whole: The treated patients, all with moderate-to-severe alopecia areata, were enrolled in an open-label pilot trial of oral tofacitinib given at 5 to 10 mg twice daily. In both human patients and the C3H/HeJ mouse model, the study applied high-throughput TCRbeta sequencing to look at T cell clonal expansion in alopecia areata. TCRbeta CDR3 regions were amplified by immunoSEQ multiplex PCR using 35 Vbeta forward and 13 Jbeta reverse primers. Biopsies were taken from tofacitinib-treated patients at baseline and again at 4 and 24 weeks into treatment, and several of those patients also had a later scalp biopsy. Scalp clonality was compared among normal scalp (n=4), patchy alopecia areata scalp (n=8), and alopecia totalis/universalis scalp (n=8). Patients received tofacitinib for 6 to 18 months and were then followed off drug for 6 months to check for delayed response and recurrence. Scalp tissue and sorted CD4+ and CD8+ peripheral blood T cells from patchy and totalis/universalis alopecia areata patients and from healthy controls were covered by human TCRbeta sequencing. RNA was extracted with the PAXgene miRNA kit for fixed scalp, the miRNeasy kit for PBMCs, and the RNeasy kit for mouse skin. Overall study results and their limits: Compared with normal scalp, lesional scalp, particularly in alopecia totalis/universalis, had higher clonality and more expanded CD8+ clones, which suggests antigenic drive. Unlike mouse skin, which is dominated by gammadelta T cells, normal human skin has resident alphabeta T cells that are also sequenced, and this complicates analysis of the scalp TCR repertoire. Shared TCR sequences between patients were less evident than in mice, which may be partly attributable to HLA diversity in the patient population.

Concerning this clone itself: The specificity of this receptor is unknown. One junction end does not reproduce the germline sequence, and a read error may be involved.

Receptor amplification or capture employed the immunoSEQ multiplex PCR assay. RNA was extracted from all samples and reverse transcribed into cDNA as template for TCR sequencing. First-strand cDNA was synthesized with SuperScript III using a 2:1 mix of oligo-dT and random hexamers. A synthetic immune receptor repertoire was used to assess amplification bias, and residual bias was removed computationally. As for the original processing: Raw reads were preprocessed to remove errors, and CDR3 was defined by IMGT conventions from the conserved cysteine to phenylalanine. Clonality was calculated as 1 minus Shannon entropy normalized by log2 of the number of productive unique TCRs. Whether scalp clones were CD4 or CD8 was inferred by matching scalp TCRbeta sequences against CD4 and CD8 repertoires sorted from blood. TCRdb took over this immuneACCESS table, retaining in-frame rearrangements with V and J assigned. Such tables are incomplete; in checked studies, under half of the missing clones stem from an unresolved V gene, and the remainder is unexplained. Clone size and V and J calls were adopted from that table, with D and trimming inferred from the DNA. The sample profile shows 10,000 to 15,000 clones; around three fifths of them were found once. The ten largest clonotypes hold approximately 13% of the sample.

Spanning cysteine to phenylalanine, the CDR3 consists of 15 amino acids. Just CDR3 DNA is preserved here, 45 bases in frame from base 1. The germline V gene yields MNHNS for CDR1 and SASEGT for CDR2. Lesional scalp punch biopsies and peripheral blood were obtained from alopecia areata patients. Human scalp biopsies were immediately fixed in PAXgene tissue containers. In this chain, TRBV6-1 is recombined with TRBJ1-1; a tentative D call is TRBD1 (6 bases match). Sequencing was performed on skin. This clonotype originated in a human donor with alopecia areata. The CDR3 is CASSTAGTKNTKAFF. The nucleotide sequence reads as follows: TGTGCCAGCAGTACCGCCGGGACAAAGAACACTAAAGCTTTCTTT.